The sequence of this T cell receptor beta chain was determined in a study of cytomegalovirus exposure and HLA in healthy donors. Looking at the study overall: A previous analysis identified approximately 110 million unique TCR beta sequences derived from some 170 million T cells.

This CDR3 comprises 13 residues. The germline V gene has CDR1 SGHTA and CDR2 FQGTGA. Trimming removed 5 bases at V and 1 base at J, with 8 bases between. The PCR made use of 60 Vbeta and 13 Jbeta primers. The method was immunoSEQ multiplex PCR; TCRdb's version includes in-frame clones alone and lacks a portion of them. The sample data list approximately 68,000 clones. This TCR came from a female donor in good health and CMV-seropositive. The V call is TRBV7-3, the J call TRBJ1-1, with D uncertain. The specimen sequenced was PBMCs. CDR3 nucleotides: TGTGCCAGCAGCCTTAGCAAGAACACTGAAGCTTTCTTT. This translates into CASSLSKNTEAFF.